These T cell receptor beta chains were read from a single sample in a study of blood T cell repertoires in COVID-19. Only in-frame clones appear in the TCRdb table, and some are missing; sequencing was by immunoSEQ multiplex PCR. The sample has some 74,000 clones; 83% are singletons. Sequencing was done on a sample of peripheral blood. The receptors come from a woman of 80 years or more with acute or convalescent COVID-19. CDR3s include the opening cysteine and the closing phenylalanine or tryptophan. A D gene is named only where the DNA matches it firmly. The listing skips clone size in some rows; elsewhere it reads once, few, many or a size class.

j_call: TRBJ2-3; v_call: TRBV5-1; d_call: TRBD2; clone_size: NA; cdr3_nt: TGCGCCAGCAGCACCGGACTAGCGGGGAGCACAGATACGCAGTATTTT; cdr3_aa: CASSTGLAGSTDTQYF
j_call: TRBJ2-5; v_call: TRBV30; d_call: TRBD2; clone_size: NA; cdr3_nt: TGTGCCTGGAGGGCGACTAGCGGGACCCAGTACTTC; cdr3_aa: CAWRATSGTQYF
j_call: TRBJ2-7; v_call: TRBV5-1; d_call: TRBD1; clone_size: NA; cdr3_nt: TGCGCCAGCAGCCGGGGACAGGAGGGCTACGAGCAGTACTTC; cdr3_aa: CASSRGQEGYEQYF
j_call: TRBJ2-2; v_call: TRBV19; d_call: TRBD1; clone_size: NA; cdr3_nt: TGTGCCAGTAGTATCGGTCCCAGGGGGCGGTCCGGGGAGCTGTTTTTT; cdr3_aa: CASSIGPRGRSGELFF
j_call: TRBJ1-4; v_call: TRBV18; d_call: TRBD1; clone_size: once; cdr3_nt: TGTGCCAGCGCGGGACAGGCTAATGAAAAACTGTTTTTT; cdr3_aa: CASAGQANEKLFF
j_call: TRBJ2-1; v_call: TRBV27; d_call: NA; clone_size: NA; cdr3_nt: TGTGCCAGCACCCTGAAAGCGGGCATCTACAATGAGCAGTTCTTC; cdr3_aa: CASTLKAGIYNEQFF
j_call: TRBJ2-1; v_call: TRBV13; d_call: TRBD2; clone_size: NA; cdr3_nt: TGTGCCAGCAGCATCGGGGCGGGAGGAGGATCGTTCAATGAGCAGTTCTTC; cdr3_aa: CASSIGAGGGSFNEQFF
j_call: TRBJ2-2; v_call: TRBV3-1/TRBV3-2; d_call: NA; clone_size: NA; cdr3_nt: TGTGCCAGCTCGCCCGACAGGTCCTTGGGGGAGCTGTTTTTT; cdr3_aa: CASSPDRSLGELFF
j_call: TRBJ2-3; v_call: TRBV5-1; d_call: TRBD2; clone_size: NA; cdr3_nt: TGCGCCAGCAGCTTGGGAGGGAGGGCTGGCACAGATACGCAGTATTTT; cdr3_aa: CASSLGGRAGTDTQYF
j_call: TRBJ2-1; v_call: TRBV5-5; d_call: NA; clone_size: NA; cdr3_nt: TGTGCCAGCAGCTTCCGAGGGGGGCCGTCGGGAGGGCAGTTCTTC; cdr3_aa: CASSFRGGPSGGQFF
j_call: TRBJ2-7; v_call: TRBV18; d_call: TRBD1; clone_size: once; cdr3_nt: TGTGCCAGCTCTGCGGGACAGGATCCTTACGAGCAGTACTTC; cdr3_aa: CASSAGQDPYEQYF
j_call: TRBJ1-6; v_call: TRBV18; d_call: NA; clone_size: few; cdr3_nt: TGTGCCAGCTCACAGGACAGCGGGATTGTGAATTCACCCCTCCACTTT; cdr3_aa: CASSQDSGIVNSPLHF
j_call: TRBJ2-2; v_call: TRBV7-3; d_call: TRBD2; clone_size: NA; cdr3_nt: TGTGCCAGCAGCTTAGGGAGGGCCGGGGAGCTGTTTTTT; cdr3_aa: CASSLGRAGELFF
j_call: TRBJ1-1; v_call: TRBV3-1/TRBV3-2; d_call: NA; clone_size: NA; cdr3_nt: TGTGCCAGCAGCCAAGATCTACAGACGGAAGCTTTCTTT; cdr3_aa: CASSQDLQTEAFF
j_call: TRBJ1-5; v_call: TRBV18; d_call: NA; clone_size: NA; cdr3_nt: TGTGCCAGCTCACCACCTTCAGGGTCCAATCAGCCCCAGCATTTT; cdr3_aa: CASSPPSGSNQPQHF
j_call: TRBJ1-1; v_call: TRBV6-5; d_call: NA; clone_size: NA; cdr3_nt: TGTGCCAGCGTAATGAACACTGAAGCTTTCTTT; cdr3_aa: CASVMNTEAFF
j_call: TRBJ2-5; v_call: TRBV5-1; d_call: TRBD2; clone_size: NA; cdr3_nt: TGCGCCAGCAGACCCGGGACTAGCGAGGGAGAGACCCAGTACTTC; cdr3_aa: CASRPGTSEGETQYF
j_call: TRBJ1-2; v_call: TRBV19; d_call: TRBD1; clone_size: NA; cdr3_nt: TGTGCCAGTAGTATTAACGGGGACAGGAATGGCTACACCTTC; cdr3_aa: CASSINGDRNGYTF
j_call: TRBJ1-1; v_call: TRBV14; d_call: NA; clone_size: once; cdr3_nt: TGTGCCAGCAGCGAAACAGGGACCACTGAAGCTTTCTTT; cdr3_aa: CASSETGTTEAFF
j_call: TRBJ2-1; v_call: TRBV30; d_call: NA; clone_size: NA; cdr3_nt: TGTGCCTGGAGTGAGCCCCTCCGTGAGCAGTTCTTC; cdr3_aa: CAWSEPLREQFF
j_call: TRBJ2-2; v_call: TRBV6-4; d_call: NA; clone_size: NA; cdr3_nt: TGTGCCAGCAGTGGCAGGGGCACCGGGGAGCTGTTTTTT; cdr3_aa: CASSGRGTGELFF
j_call: TRBJ2-2; v_call: TRBV6-5; d_call: NA; clone_size: few; cdr3_nt: TGTGCCAGCAGTTACGGTTGGACAGCGAACACCGGGGAGCTGTTTTTT; cdr3_aa: CASSYGWTANTGELFF
j_call: TRBJ1-1; v_call: TRBV6-5; d_call: NA; clone_size: NA; cdr3_nt: TGTGCCAGCAGGGGAGGGGCTAGAGGCACTGAAGCTTTCTTT; cdr3_aa: CASRGGARGTEAFF
j_call: TRBJ1-2; v_call: TRBV28; d_call: TRBD1; clone_size: NA; cdr3_nt: TGTGCCAGCAGTTTTGGAGGGAGGACAGGCAGCTACACCTTC; cdr3_aa: CASSFGGRTGSYTF
j_call: TRBJ1-2; v_call: TRBV5-5; d_call: NA; clone_size: few; cdr3_nt: TGTGCCAGCAGCTTCGACAGGATAACTAACTATGGCTACACCTTC; cdr3_aa: CASSFDRITNYGYTF
j_call: TRBJ1-2; v_call: TRBV7-9; d_call: TRBD1; clone_size: once; cdr3_nt: TGTGCCAGCAGCTTAGCGCCCGGAGCAGGGGGCGGCTACACCTTC; cdr3_aa: CASSLAPGAGGGYTF
j_call: TRBJ1-1; v_call: TRBV21-1; d_call: NA; clone_size: NA; cdr3_nt: TGTGCCAGCAACTCGGTAGAGGTGGACACTGAAGCTTTCTTT; cdr3_aa: CASNSVEVDTEAFF
j_call: TRBJ2-1; v_call: TRBV18; d_call: TRBD1; clone_size: NA; cdr3_nt: TGTGCCAGCTCACCACGGGACAGGGTGGCCAATGAGCAGTTCTTC; cdr3_aa: CASSPRDRVANEQFF
j_call: TRBJ2-2; v_call: TRBV7-2; d_call: NA; clone_size: NA; cdr3_nt: TGTGCCAGCAGAGACTTCCGGACTTCCCCCACCGGGGAGCTGTTTTTT; cdr3_aa: CASRDFRTSPTGELFF
j_call: TRBJ2-3; v_call: TRBV7-9; d_call: TRBD2; clone_size: NA; cdr3_nt: TGTGCCAGCAGCCCAATAGGTGGCGGGAGGGCCCCCACAGATACGCAGTATTTT; cdr3_aa: CASSPIGGGRAPTDTQYF
j_call: TRBJ2-7; v_call: TRBV3-1/TRBV3-2; d_call: NA; clone_size: NA; cdr3_nt: TGTGCCAGCAGCCAAGATGGGCGGGGCGAGCAGTACTTC; cdr3_aa: CASSQDGRGEQYF
j_call: TRBJ2-5; v_call: TRBV27; d_call: NA; clone_size: NA; cdr3_nt: TGTGCCAGCAGCCAGGGAAGGCGAGAGACCCAGTACTTC; cdr3_aa: CASSQGRRETQYF
j_call: TRBJ1-2; v_call: TRBV5-1; d_call: TRBD1; clone_size: once; cdr3_nt: TGCGCCAGCAGCGATCCACAGGGGACCTACTATGGCTACACCTTC; cdr3_aa: CASSDPQGTYYGYTF
j_call: TRBJ1-6; v_call: TRBV7-3; d_call: NA; clone_size: few; cdr3_nt: TGTGCCAGCAGCTTAAACACAGGATTAAATTCACCCCTCCACTTT; cdr3_aa: CASSLNTGLNSPLHF
j_call: TRBJ2-2; v_call: TRBV5-6; d_call: TRBD1; clone_size: NA; cdr3_nt: TGTGCCAGCAGCGACTCCCGGACAGGTCGGAACACCGGGGAGCTGTTTTTT; cdr3_aa: CASSDSRTGRNTGELFF
j_call: TRBJ2-1; v_call: TRBV19; d_call: TRBD2; clone_size: NA; cdr3_nt: TGTGCCAGTAGTATGGGGCTAGCGGGAACCAATGAGCAGTTCTTC; cdr3_aa: CASSMGLAGTNEQFF
j_call: TRBJ1-2; v_call: TRBV4-2; d_call: NA; clone_size: NA; cdr3_nt: TGTGCCAGCAGCCAAGATGTGGGGCCGGACTATGGCTACACCTTC; cdr3_aa: CASSQDVGPDYGYTF
j_call: TRBJ1-3; v_call: TRBV19; d_call: TRBD1; clone_size: once; cdr3_nt: TGTGCCACCACGGACAGGGGAGGAAGAAACACCATATATTTT; cdr3_aa: CATTDRGGRNTIYF
j_call: TRBJ2-1; v_call: TRBV15; d_call: TRBD2; clone_size: NA; cdr3_nt: TGTGCCACCAGCAGAGATCGAGGCGGGGGGACTGAGCAGTTCTTC; cdr3_aa: CATSRDRGGGTEQFF
j_call: TRBJ1-2; v_call: TRBV7-3; d_call: NA; clone_size: few; cdr3_nt: TGTGCCAGCAGCTCCTTAAGATGGGGCCCCCCCACCTTC; cdr3_aa: CASSSLRWGPPTF
j_call: TRBJ2-7; v_call: TRBV18; d_call: NA; clone_size: few; cdr3_nt: TGTGCCAGCTTCACGAGCTCCTACGAGCAGTACTTC; cdr3_aa: CASFTSSYEQYF
j_call: TRBJ1-6; v_call: TRBV25-1; d_call: TRBD1; clone_size: NA; cdr3_nt: TGTGCCAGCAGTTGGGACAGGGACGATTCACCCCTCCACTTT; cdr3_aa: CASSWDRDDSPLHF
j_call: TRBJ2-7; v_call: TRBV7-2; d_call: TRBD2; clone_size: NA; cdr3_nt: TGTGCCAGCAGCTTAGCCCTCCCTGGCGCGGGAGCTATTGAGGGGTACTACGAGCAGTACTTC; cdr3_aa: CASSLALPGAGAIEGYYEQYF
j_call: TRBJ2-1; v_call: TRBV4-1; d_call: TRBD2; clone_size: NA; cdr3_nt: TGCGCCAGCAGCCAACAGGGACTAGCGGGAGACAATGAGCAGTTCTTC; cdr3_aa: CASSQQGLAGDNEQFF
j_call: TRBJ1-1; v_call: TRBV10-2; d_call: NA; clone_size: NA; cdr3_nt: TGCGCCAGCAGTGAGTCCCCCGGAGGTGGGTGGCCTGAAGCTTTCTTT; cdr3_aa: CASSESPGGGWPEAFF
j_call: TRBJ2-7; v_call: TRBV11-3; d_call: TRBD1; clone_size: NA; cdr3_nt: TGTGCCAGCAGCTTAGACGGCTTCGGACAGGGGTCCACCTACGAGCAGTACTTC; cdr3_aa: CASSLDGFGQGSTYEQYF